The sequence of this T cell receptor (beta chain) was determined in a study of CD8+CD57+ T cells in acquired aplastic anemia. Study information: Sorted cells (CD4+ and CD8+) yielded DNA amounts that averaged about 3.1 ug.

Whoever was chosen for sequencing had shown CD8+CD57+ cell expansion by flow cytometry. All patients had severe acquired aplastic anemia. Each patient gave a blood sample that was collected before any therapy had been received. Germline CDR1 is ENHRY and CDR2 is SYGVKD. The V end was cut by 2 bases, the J end by 5 bases, with 12 bases between. The CDR3 covers 14 residues. This clonotype was detected only a few times. Antigen specificity is unknown. Study findings and constraints: Patients and controls had CD8+ Simpson's diversity values that were not significantly distinct.

Using genomic DNA as the template, TCR beta VDJ and CDR3 profiling was carried out. MiXCR, applied by TCRdb to the reads, yields one record per CDR3 protein. Of a few hundred thousand distinct CDR3 sequences in the sample, 40% to 60% are singletons; the top ten hold nearly 20%. The source material was sorted CD4+, CD8+, or CD8+CD57+ T cells (not recorded which) from PBMCs. The receptor's source is a human donor with aplastic anemia. The rearrangement joins TRBV10-3 to TRBJ1-2, with D maybe TRBD1 (6 bases). The CDR3 protein is CAISEGQRIYGYTF. As DNA, the CDR3 is TGTGCCATCAGTGAGGGACAGAGGATTTATGGCTACACCTTC.